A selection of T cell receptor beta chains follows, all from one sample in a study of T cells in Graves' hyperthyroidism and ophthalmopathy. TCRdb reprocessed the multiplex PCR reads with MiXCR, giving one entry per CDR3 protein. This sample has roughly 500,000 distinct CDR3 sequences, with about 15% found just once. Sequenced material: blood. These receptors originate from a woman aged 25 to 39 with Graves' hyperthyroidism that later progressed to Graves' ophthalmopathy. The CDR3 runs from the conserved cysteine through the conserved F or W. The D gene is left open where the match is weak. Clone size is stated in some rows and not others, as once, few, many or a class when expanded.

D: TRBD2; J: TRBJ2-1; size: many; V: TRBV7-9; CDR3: CASSSPGTSGAYNEQFF; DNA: TGTGCCAGCAGCTCGCCGGGGACTAGCGGGGCCTACAATGAGCAGTTCTTC
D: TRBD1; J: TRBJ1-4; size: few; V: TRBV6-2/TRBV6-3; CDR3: CASSYLGQGAANEKLFF; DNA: TGTGCCAGCAGTTATTTGGGACAGGGGGCCGCTAATGAAAAACTGTTTTTT
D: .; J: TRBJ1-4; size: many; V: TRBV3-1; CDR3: CASSPVELQEKLFF; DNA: TGTGCCAGCAGCCCCGTTGAGCTGCAGGAAAAACTGTTTTTT
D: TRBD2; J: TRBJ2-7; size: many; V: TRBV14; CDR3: CASSPGLAEQYF; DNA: TGTGCCAGCAGCCCGGGACTAGCCGAGCAGTACTTC
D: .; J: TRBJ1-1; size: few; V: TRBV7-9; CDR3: CASSLTIPLSEAFF; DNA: TGTGCCAGCAGCTTGACTATCCCACTTTCTGAAGCTTTCTTT
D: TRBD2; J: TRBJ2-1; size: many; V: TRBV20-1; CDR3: CSARSGLAGYNEQFF; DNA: TGCAGTGCTAGGTCGGGACTAGCGGGCTACAATGAGCAGTTCTTC
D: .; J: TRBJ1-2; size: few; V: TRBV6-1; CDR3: CASSDRWGDSPHTF; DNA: TGTGCCAGCAGCGATCGATGGGGCGACAGCCCGCACACCTTC
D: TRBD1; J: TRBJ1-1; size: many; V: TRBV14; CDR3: CASSRSGTGIGAFF; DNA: TGTGCCAGCAGTCGATCCGGGACAGGAATAGGGGCTTTCTTT
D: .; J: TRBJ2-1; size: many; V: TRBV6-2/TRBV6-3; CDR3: CASMELRSSYNEQFF; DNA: TGTGCCAGCATGGAGCTCAGGAGCTCCTACAATGAGCAGTTCTTC
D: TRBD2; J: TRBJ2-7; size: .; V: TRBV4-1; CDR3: CASSQVRAGGSYEQYF; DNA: TGCGCCAGCAGCCAAGTCAGAGCGGGAGGGAGCTACGAGCAGTACTTC
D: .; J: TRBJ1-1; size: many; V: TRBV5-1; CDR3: CASSRPQGLGTEAFF; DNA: TGCGCCAGCAGCCGCCCCCAGGGGCTCGGTACTGAAGCTTTCTTT
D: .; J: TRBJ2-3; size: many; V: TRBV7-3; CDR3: CASSSNPSPSLNTQYF; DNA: TGTGCCAGCAGCTCTAATCCCTCCCCGAGCCTTAATACGCAGTATTTT
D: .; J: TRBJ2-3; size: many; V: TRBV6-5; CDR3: CASSYSGDTDTQYF; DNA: TGTGCCAGCAGTTACTCAGGAGACACAGATACGCAGTATTTT
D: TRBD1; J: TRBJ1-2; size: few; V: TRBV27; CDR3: CASSLLAIGGTGNYGYTF; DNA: TGTGCCAGCAGTTTATTGGCTATAGGTGGGACAGGGAACTATGGCTACACCTTC
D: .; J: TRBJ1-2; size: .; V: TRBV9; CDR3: CASSAGGGRTNYRYTF; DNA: TGTGCCAGCAGCGCTGGGGGGGGGAGAACTAACTATCGCTACACCTTC
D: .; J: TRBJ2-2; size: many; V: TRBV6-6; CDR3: CASSSPGPATNTGELFF; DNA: TGTGCCAGCAGTTCCCCCGGGCCAGCTACGAACACCGGGGAGCTGTTTTTT
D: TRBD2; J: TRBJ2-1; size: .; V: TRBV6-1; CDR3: CASRILRAGAYEQFF; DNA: TGTGCCAGCAGGATCCTTCGGGCGGGAGCCTATGAGCAGTTCTTC
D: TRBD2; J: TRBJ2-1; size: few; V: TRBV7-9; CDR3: CASSPGSGIGSYNEQFF; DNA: TGTGCCAGCAGCCCTGGCAGCGGGATAGGCTCCTACAATGAGCAGTTCTTC
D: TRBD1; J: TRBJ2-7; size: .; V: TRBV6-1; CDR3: CASTPLTGGAYEQYF; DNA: TGTGCCAGCACTCCCCTAACAGGGGGCGCCTACGAGCAGTACTTC
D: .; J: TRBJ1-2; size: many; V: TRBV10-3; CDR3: CAISDSGRKHGYTF; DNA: TGTGCCATCAGTGATTCGGGTCGGAAACATGGCTACACCTTC
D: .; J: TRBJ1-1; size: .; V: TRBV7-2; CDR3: CASSFIGNTEAFF; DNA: TGTGCCAGCAGCTTTATAGGGAACACTGAAGCTTTCTTT
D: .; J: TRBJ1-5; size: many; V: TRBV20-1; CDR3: CSARGDSNQPQHF; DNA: TGCAGTGCACGGGGGGATAGCAATCAGCCCCAGCATTTT
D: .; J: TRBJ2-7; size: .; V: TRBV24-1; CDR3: CATSDRRTGGKYEQYF; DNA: TGTGCCACCAGTGACCGTCGGACGGGGGGCAAGTACGAGCAGTACTTC
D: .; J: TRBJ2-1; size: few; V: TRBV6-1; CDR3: CASSTGWNNEQFF; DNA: TGTGCCAGCAGTACAGGGTGGAACAATGAGCAGTTCTTC
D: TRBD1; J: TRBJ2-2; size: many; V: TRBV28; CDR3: CASRDRQGVANTGELFF; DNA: TGTGCCAGCAGGGATAGACAGGGGGTCGCGAACACCGGGGAGCTGTTTTTT